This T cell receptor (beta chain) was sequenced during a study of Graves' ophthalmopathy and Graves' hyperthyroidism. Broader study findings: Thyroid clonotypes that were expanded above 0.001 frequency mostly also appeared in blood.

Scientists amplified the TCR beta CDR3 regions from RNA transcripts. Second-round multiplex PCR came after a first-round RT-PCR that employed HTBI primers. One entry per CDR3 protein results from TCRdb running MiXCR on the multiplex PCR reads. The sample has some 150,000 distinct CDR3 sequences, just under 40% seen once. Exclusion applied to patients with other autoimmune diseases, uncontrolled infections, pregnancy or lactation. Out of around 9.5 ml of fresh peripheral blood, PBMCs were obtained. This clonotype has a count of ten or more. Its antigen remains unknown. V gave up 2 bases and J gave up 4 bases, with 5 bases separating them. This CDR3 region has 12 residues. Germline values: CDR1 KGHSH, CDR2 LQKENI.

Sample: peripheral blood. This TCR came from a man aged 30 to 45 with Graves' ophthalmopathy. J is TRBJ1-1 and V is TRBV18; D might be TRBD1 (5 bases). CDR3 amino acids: CASSPGTTEAFF. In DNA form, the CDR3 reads TGTGCCAGCTCACCAGGGACCACTGAAGCTTTCTTT.